What follows describes a single T cell receptor beta chain. No antigen is known for it. This entry comes from a study of CD4+ T cells in melanoma. This CDR3 comprises 11 residues. V was trimmed by 6 bases and J by 5 bases, leaving 6 bases between them. Per the germline V gene, CDR1 is MNHEY and CDR2 is SMNVEV (reference sequence). Study observations and caveats: CD8+ T cell, macrophage and B cell function reportedly correlated with neoantigen-specific CD4+ T cells. Neoantigen-specific CD4+ T cells in melanoma reportedly had diverse differentiation states.

The protocol was immunoSEQ multiplex PCR, while the TCRdb copy is restricted to in-frame clones and leaves out a portion. The sample shows around 100,000 clones, around 92% of them seen only once. Sample: peripheral blood. This receptor was identified in a human donor with melanoma. The gene calls are TRBV27 and TRBJ2-3, with D hard to call. The CDR3 DNA sequence: TGTGCCAGCAGCCGCGAAGATACGCAGTATTTT. This gives the protein CASSREDTQYF.